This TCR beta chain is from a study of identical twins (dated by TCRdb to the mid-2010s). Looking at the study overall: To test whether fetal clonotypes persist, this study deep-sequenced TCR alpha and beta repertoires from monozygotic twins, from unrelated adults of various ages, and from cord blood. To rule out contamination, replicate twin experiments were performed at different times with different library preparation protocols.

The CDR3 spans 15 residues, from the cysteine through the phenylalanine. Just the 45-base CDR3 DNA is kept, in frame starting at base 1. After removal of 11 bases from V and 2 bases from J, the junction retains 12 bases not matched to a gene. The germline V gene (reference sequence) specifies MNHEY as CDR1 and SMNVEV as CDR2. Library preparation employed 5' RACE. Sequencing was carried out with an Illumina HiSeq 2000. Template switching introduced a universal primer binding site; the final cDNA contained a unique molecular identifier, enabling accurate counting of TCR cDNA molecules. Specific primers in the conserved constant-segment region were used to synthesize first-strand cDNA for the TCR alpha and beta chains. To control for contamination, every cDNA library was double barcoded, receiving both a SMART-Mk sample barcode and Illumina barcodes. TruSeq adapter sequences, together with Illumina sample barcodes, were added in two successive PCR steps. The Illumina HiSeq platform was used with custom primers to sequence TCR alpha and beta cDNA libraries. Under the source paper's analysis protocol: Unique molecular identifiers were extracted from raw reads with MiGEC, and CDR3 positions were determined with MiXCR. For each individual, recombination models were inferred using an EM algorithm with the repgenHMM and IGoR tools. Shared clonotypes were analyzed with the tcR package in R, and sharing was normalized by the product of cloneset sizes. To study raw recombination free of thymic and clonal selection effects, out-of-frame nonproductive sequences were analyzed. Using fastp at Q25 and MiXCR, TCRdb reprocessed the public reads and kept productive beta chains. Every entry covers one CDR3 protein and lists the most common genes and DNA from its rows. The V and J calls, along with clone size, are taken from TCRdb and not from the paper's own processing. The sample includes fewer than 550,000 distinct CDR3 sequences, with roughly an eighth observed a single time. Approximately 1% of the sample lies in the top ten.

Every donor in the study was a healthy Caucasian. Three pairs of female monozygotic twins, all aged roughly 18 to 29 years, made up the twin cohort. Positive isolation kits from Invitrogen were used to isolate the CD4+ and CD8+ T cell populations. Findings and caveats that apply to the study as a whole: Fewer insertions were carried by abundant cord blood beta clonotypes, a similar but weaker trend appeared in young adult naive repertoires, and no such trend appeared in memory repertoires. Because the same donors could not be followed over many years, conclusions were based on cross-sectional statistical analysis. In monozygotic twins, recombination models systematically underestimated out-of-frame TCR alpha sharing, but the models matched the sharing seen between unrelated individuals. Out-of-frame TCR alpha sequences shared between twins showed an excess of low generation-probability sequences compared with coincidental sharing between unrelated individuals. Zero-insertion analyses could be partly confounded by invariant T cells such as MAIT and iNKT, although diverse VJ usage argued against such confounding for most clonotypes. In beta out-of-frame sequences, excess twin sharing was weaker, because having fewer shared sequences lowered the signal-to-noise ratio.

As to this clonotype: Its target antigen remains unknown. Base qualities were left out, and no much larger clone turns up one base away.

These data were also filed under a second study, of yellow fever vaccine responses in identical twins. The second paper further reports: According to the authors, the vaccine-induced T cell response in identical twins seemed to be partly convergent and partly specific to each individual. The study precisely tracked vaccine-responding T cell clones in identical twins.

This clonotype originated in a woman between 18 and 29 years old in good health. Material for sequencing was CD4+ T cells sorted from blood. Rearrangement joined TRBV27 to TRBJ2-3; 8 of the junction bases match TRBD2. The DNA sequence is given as TGTGCCTCCCGGCGGGGGGCCCTACCCACAGATACGCAGTATTTT. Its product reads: CASRRGALPTDTQYF.